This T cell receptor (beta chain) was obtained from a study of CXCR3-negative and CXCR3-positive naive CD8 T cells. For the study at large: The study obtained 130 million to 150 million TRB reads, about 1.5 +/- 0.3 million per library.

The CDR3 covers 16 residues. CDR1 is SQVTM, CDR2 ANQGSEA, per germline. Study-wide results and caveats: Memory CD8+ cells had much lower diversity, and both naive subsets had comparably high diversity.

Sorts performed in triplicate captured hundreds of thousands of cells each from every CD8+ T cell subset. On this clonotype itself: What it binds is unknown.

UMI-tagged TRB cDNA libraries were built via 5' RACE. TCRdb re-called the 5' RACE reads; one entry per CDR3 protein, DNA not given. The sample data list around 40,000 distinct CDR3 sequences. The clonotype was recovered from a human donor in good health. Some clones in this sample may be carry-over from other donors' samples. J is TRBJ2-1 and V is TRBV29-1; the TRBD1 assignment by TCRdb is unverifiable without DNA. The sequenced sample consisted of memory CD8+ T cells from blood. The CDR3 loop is CSVEVRTGSSYNEQFF.